Listed below are T cell receptor beta chains from one sample, sequenced in a study of T-cell reconstitution after alpha-beta-depleted transplantation in children. TCRdb independently ran MiXCR on the PCR reads; one entry per CDR3 protein. Of approximately 510,000 distinct CDR3 sequences detected, 18% appear once; the ten largest clones hold approximately 3%. The sequences come from PBMCs from the stem cell graft donor, collected from the stem cell graft. The receptor source for this set is a human donor who donated a stem cell graft to a child with acute lymphoblastic leukemia. Each CDR3 is given with its conserved first and last residue.

CDR3 length	V gene	CDR3 protein
14	TRBV12-3/TRBV12-4	CASSLFGRGETQYF
12	TRBV20-1	CSAREGRYEQYF
15	TRBV5-8	CASSTRWREYNEQFF
16	TRBV19	CASSILGLAGGRGQFF
14	TRBV6-1	CASSVHGGTYEQYF
14	TRBV19	CASSGDRGPNGYTF
14	TRBV27	CASSIVRPGYEQYF
15	TRBV6-1	CASTDETQGAYEQYF
15	TRBV6-1	CASSEASGSQETQYF
14	TRBV18	CASSPETRSNEQFF
15	TRBV6-2/TRBV6-3	CASSPGLGGPNEQYF
13	TRBV5-1	CASSVTWDYEQYF
17	TRBV7-8	CASSLDLAGGLGDTQYF
15	TRBV4-1	CASSPTSGRALEQYF
15	TRBV29-1	CSVDEGTSSYNEQFF
16	TRBV5-6	CASSLRGPRAKNIQYF
15	TRBV5-1	CASSLGAAGGNEQFF
14	TRBV5-1	CASSLLGRADTQYF
14	TRBV5-1	CASSIRRMNTEAFF
14	TRBV25-1	CASLKGAGNTEAFF
16	TRBV5-1	CASSSSQGLRTGELFF
15	TRBV27	CASSLQGGSGNTIYF
13	TRBV12-3/TRBV12-4	CASSPTGAHQAFF
14	TRBV20-1	CSARDFKGNQPQHF